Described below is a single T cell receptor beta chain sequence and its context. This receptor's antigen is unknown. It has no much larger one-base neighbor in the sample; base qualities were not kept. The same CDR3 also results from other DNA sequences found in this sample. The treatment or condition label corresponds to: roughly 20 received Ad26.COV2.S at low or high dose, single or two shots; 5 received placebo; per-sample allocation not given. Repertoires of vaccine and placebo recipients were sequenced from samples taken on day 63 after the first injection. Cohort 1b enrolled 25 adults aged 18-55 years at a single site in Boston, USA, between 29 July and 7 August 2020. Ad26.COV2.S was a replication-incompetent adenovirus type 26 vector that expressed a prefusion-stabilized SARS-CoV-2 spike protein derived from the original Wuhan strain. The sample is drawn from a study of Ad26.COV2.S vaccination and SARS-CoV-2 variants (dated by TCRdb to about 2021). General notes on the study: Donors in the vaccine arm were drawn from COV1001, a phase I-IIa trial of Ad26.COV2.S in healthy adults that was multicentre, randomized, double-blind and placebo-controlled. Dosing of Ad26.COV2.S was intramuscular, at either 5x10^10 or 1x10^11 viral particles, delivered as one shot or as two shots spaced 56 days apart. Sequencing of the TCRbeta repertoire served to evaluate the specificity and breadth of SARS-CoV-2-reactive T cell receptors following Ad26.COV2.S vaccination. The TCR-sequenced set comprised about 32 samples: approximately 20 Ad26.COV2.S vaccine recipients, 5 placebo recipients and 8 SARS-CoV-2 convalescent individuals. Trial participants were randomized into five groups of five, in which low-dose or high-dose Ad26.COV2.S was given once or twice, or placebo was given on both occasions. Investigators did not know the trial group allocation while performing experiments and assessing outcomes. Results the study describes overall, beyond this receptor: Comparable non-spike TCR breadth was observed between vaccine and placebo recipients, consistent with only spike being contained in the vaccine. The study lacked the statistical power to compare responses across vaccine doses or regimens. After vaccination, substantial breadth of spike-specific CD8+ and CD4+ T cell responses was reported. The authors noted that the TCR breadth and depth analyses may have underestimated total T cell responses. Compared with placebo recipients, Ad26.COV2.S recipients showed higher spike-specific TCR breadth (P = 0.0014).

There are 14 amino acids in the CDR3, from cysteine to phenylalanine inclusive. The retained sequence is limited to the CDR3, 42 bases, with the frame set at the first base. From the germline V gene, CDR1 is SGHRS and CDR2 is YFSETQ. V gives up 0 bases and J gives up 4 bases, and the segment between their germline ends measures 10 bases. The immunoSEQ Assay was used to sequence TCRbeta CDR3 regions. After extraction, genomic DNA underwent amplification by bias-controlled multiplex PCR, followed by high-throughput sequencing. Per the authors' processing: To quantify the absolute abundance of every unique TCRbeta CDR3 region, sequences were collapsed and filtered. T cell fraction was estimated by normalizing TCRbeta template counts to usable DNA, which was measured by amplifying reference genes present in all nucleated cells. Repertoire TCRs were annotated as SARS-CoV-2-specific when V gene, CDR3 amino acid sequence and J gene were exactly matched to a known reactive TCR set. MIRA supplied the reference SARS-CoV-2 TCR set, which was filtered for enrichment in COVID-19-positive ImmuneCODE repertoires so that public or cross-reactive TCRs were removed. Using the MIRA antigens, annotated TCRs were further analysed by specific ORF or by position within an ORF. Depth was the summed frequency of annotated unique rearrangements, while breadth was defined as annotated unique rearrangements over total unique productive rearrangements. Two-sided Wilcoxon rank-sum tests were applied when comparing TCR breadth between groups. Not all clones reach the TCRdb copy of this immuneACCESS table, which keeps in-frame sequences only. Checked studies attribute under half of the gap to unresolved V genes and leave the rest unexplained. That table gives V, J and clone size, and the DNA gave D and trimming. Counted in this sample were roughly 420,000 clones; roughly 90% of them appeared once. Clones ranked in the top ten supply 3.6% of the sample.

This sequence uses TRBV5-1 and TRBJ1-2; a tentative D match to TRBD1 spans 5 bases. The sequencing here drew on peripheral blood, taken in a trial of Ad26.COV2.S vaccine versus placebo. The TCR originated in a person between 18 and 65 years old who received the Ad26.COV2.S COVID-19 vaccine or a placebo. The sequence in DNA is TGCGCCAGCAGCTTGGAGGGGCCCTCCTATGGCTACACCTTC. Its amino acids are CASSLEGPSYGYTF.